The T cell receptor beta chain under discussion was sequenced for a study of blood T cell repertoires in COVID-19. Study as a whole: The United States, Italy and Spain provided the acute and convalescent COVID-19 samples. Sources were T cells, B-cell-depleted T cells, or PBMCs; the material itself was cDNA or gDNA.

Original processing methods: The authors estimated nucleated cell counts from reference gene primer amplification. TCRdb's copy holds only in-frame clones and misses some; the assay was immunoSEQ multiplex PCR. V and J calls and clone size come straight from that table; D and trimming were deduced from the DNA. The profile shows fewer than 80,000 clones, roughly 88% of them singletons. The length of the CDR3 is 15 residues. V was pared by 0 bases and J by 2 bases, with 8 bases between. CDR1 SNHLY and CDR2 FYNNEI come from the germline V gene. The chain recombines TRBV2 with TRBJ1-3; D perhaps matches TRBD1 (5 bases). This receptor was obtained from a man aged 25 to 45 with acute or convalescent COVID-19. Sequenced material: peripheral blood. The CDR3 DNA reads as TGTGCCAGCAGTGAAGCGGGGGGTCCTGGAAACACCATATATTTT. Encoded protein: CASSEAGGPGNTIYF.